This T cell receptor (beta chain) emerged from a study of T cell responses to AZD1222 COVID-19 vaccine. Produced via immunoSEQ multiplex PCR; TCRdb's table is partial and in-frame only. The table includes some 180,000 clones, more than 85% detected once. The germline V gene has CDR1 MDHEN and CDR2 SYDVKM. Trimming removed 6 bases at V and 0 bases at J, with 20 bases between. The CDR3 contains 17 residues. The receptor comes from an adult who received the AZD1222 COVID-19 vaccine. This specimen was peripheral blood, taken 28 days after the second AZD1222 dose. The chain joins TRBV28 to TRBJ2-5; D not resolved. The DNA for the CDR3 is TGTGCCAGCAGGCCCAAGGTTGGGGTGGTTCACCAAGAGACCCAGTACTTC. It encodes CASRPKVGVVHQETQYF.